This T cell receptor beta chain stems from a study of Ad26.COV2.S vaccination and SARS-CoV-2 variants. TCRdb's copy holds only in-frame clones and misses some; the assay was immunoSEQ multiplex PCR. The sample records fewer than 500,000 clones, 80% to 95% being singletons. Documented treatment: roughly 20 received Ad26.COV2.S at low or high dose, single or two shots; 5 received placebo; per-sample allocation not given. After the first vaccine or placebo injection, samples were drawn on day 63. This sample comprised peripheral blood, obtained in a trial of Ad26.COV2.S vaccine versus placebo. The TCR sequence derives from a person between 18 and 59 years old who received the Ad26.COV2.S COVID-19 vaccine or a placebo.

The CDR3 loop is CATSDARLAGSNEQFF. The CDR3 DNA reads as TGTGCCACCAGTGATGCGCGACTAGCGGGATCCAATGAGCAGTTCTTC. This rearrangement joins TRBV24-1 to TRBJ2-1; the match to TRBD2 covers 11 bases. The CDR3 runs to 16 residues. With 3 bases clipped from V and 6 bases from J, the junction kept 6 bases outside the gene matches. Per germline, CDR1 KGHDR and CDR2 SFDVKD.